The 11 T cell receptor beta chains below come from one sample, sequenced in a study of blood T cells in healthy people across ages. The second PCR ran about 7 to 12 cycles with a sample-barcoded 5' primer and J-beta primers. TCRdb recomputed calls from the 5' RACE reads with MiXCR, one row per CDR3 protein. The sample has about a million distinct CDR3 sequences; around 48% are singletons. Sequencing input: blood. All receptors derive from a man aged 25 to 40 in good health.

This clonotype has ten or more counts. The rearrangement uses TRBV25-1 and TRBJ1-2; D remains unclear. CDR3 length equals 16 residues. Trimming removed 2 bases from V and 0 bases from J, with 13 bases in between. Germline CDR1 MGHDK, CDR2 SYGVNS. CDR3 coding DNA: TGTGCCAGCAGTGAAAACCCACAAGATCCTAACTATGGCTACACCTTC. Its translation is CASSENPQDPNYGYTF.

The CDR3 spells CASSLTITGGEQYF. CDR3 nucleotide sequence: TGCGCCAGCAGCTTGACTATTACAGGGGGCGAGCAGTACTTC. The chain has TRBV5-1 and TRBJ2-7, with 8 bases lining up with TRBD1. CDR1 is SGHRS, CDR2 YFSETQ, per germline. There are 14 residues in the CDR3. Losses at the gene ends were 1 base for V and 6 bases for J; bases not matched to a gene: 6.

This clonotype came up a few times. The chain employs TRBV29-1 and TRBJ2-7; D is undetermined. The V end lost 0 bases, the J end lost 6 bases, and 9 bases lay between the germline ends. This CDR3 comprises 12 residues. Germline V gene sequence: CDR1 SQVTM, CDR2 ANQGSEA. The DNA of the CDR3 is TGCAGCGTTGAAGAGAAGTCCGGCGAGCAGTACTTC. It encodes CSVEEKSGEQYF.

V usage is TRBV5-1 and J usage is TRBJ2-6; unclear D gene. The CDR3 has 17 residues. Between the trimmed V and J ends, which lost 7 bases and 0 bases, there was a span of 17 bases. Germline V gene lookup returns CDR1 SGHRS and CDR2 YFSETQ. The CDR3: CASAPSERSSGANVLTF. The CDR3 nucleotides read TGCGCCAGCGCGCCCTCGGAACGGAGCTCTGGGGCCAACGTCCTGACTTTC.

The chain employs TRBV3-1 and TRBJ2-2; no clear D gene. Deletions cut 8 bases from V and 5 bases from J, with 9 bases between. From germline, CDR1 is LGHDT and CDR2 YNNKEL (reference sequence). The CDR3 has 12 residues. CDR3 sequence (DNA): TGTGCCAGCCCCTCCCCTACCGGGGAGCTGTTTTTT. Amino acid sequence: CASPSPTGELFF.

The V and J genes are TRBV5-1 and TRBJ2-1; D is perhaps TRBD1 (5 bases). The length of the CDR3 is 16 residues. Germline V gene sequence: CDR1 SGHRS, CDR2 YFSETQ. V dropped 1 base and J dropped 1 base, with 12 bases sitting between them. The CDR3 loop is CASSLTTGPSYNEQFF. The CDR3 region has the DNA TGCGCCAGCAGCTTGACTACAGGACCATCCTACAATGAGCAGTTCTTC. Full variable domain (missing parts from reference TRBV5-1 and TRBJ2-1): KAGVTQTPRYLIKTRGQQVTLSCSPISGHRSVSWYQQTPGQGLQFLFEYFSETQRNKGNFPGRFSGRQFSNSRSEMNVSTLELGDSALYLCASSLTTGPSYNEQFFGPGTRLTVL.

Here the CDR3 reads CASSTKQGMNTEAFF. CDR3 in DNA: TGCGCCAGCAGCACCAAACAGGGTATGAACACTGAAGCTTTCTTT. The V and J genes are TRBV5-1 and TRBJ1-1, with TRBD1 as a possible D gene (6 bases). Germline assignment: CDR1 SGHRS and CDR2 YFSETQ. The CDR3 is 15 amino acids. The V end was cut by 4 bases, the J end by 0 bases, with 13 bases between.

In nucleotides, the CDR3 is TGTGCCAGCAGCTCCGAAAGGGTAGCCAGTCAGAACACTGAAGCTTTCTTT. Translating it yields CASSSERVASQNTEAFF. The genes are TRBV7-9 and TRBJ1-1; D not certain. Looked up from germline, CDR1 is SEHNR and CDR2 is FQNEAQ (reference sequence). This CDR3 comprises 17 residues. V was trimmed by 4 bases and J by 1 base, leaving 19 bases between them. The full variable domain, rest sourced from reference TRBV7-9 and TRBJ1-1, is DTGVSQNPRHKITKRGQNVTFRCDPISEHNRLYWYRQTLGQGPEFLTYFQNEAQLEKSRLLSDRFSAERPKGSFSTLEIQRTEQGDSAMYLCASSSERVASQNTEAFFGQGTRLTVV.

V is TRBV5-1 and J is TRBJ1-1; D is unclear. V lost 0 bases to trimming and J lost 1 base, with 10 bases between them. There are 15 residues in the CDR3. Per germline, CDR1 SGHRS and CDR2 YFSETQ. CDR3 protein: CASSLGRPGNTEAFF. The CDR3 DNA sequence: TGCGCCAGCAGCTTGGGTAGACCAGGGAACACTGAAGCTTTCTTT.

The chain recombines TRBV28 with TRBJ2-3, with TRBD1 matching over 7 bases. J was trimmed by 2 bases and V by 8 bases; bases with no gene match: 10. CDR1 and CDR2 from the germline V gene are MDHEN and SYDVKM. The CDR3 contains 15 residues. This CDR3 is CASATPGQPTDTQYF. Here the CDR3 DNA reads TGTGCCAGCGCAACTCCGGGACAGCCCACAGATACGCAGTATTTT.

The genes are TRBV5-1 and TRBJ2-5, with unresolved D. The ends were cut back, 0 bases at V and 11 bases at J, with 14 bases in the middle. Germline V lookup: CDR1 SGHRS, CDR2 YFSETQ. The CDR3 is 13 amino acids. The CDR3 DNA is TGCGCCAGCAGCTTGGCCCAAACCAATGAGCAGTACTTC. As protein: CASSLAQTNEQYF.